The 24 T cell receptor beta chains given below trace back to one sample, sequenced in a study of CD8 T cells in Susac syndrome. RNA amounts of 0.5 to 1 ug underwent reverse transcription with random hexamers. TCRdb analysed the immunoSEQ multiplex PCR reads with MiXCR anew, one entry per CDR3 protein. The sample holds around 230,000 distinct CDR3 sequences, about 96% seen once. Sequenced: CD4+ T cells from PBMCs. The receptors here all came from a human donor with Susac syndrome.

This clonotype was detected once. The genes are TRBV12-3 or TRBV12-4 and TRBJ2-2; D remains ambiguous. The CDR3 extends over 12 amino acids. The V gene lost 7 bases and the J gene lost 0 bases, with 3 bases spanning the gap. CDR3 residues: CASNPNTGELFF. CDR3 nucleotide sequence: TGTGCCAGCAATCCGAACACCGGGGAGCTGTTTTTT.

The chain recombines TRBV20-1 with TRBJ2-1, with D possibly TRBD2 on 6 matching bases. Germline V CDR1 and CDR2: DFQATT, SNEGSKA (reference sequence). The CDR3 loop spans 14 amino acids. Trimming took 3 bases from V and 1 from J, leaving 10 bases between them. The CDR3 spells CSASLATSYNEQFF. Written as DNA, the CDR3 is TGCAGTGCTAGCCTAGCGACTTCCTACAATGAGCAGTTCTTC.

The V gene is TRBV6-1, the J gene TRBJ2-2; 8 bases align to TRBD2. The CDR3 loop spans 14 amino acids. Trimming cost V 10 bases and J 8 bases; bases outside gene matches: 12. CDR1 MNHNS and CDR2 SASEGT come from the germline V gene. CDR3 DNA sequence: TGTGCCATCTTCGGGATAGCGGGATGGGGGGAGCTGTTTTTT. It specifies CAIFGIAGWGELFF.

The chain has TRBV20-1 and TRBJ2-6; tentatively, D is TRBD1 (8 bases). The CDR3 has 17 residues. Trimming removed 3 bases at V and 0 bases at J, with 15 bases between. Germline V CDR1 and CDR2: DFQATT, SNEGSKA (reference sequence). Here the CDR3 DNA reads TGCAGTGCTAGTCGGGGGGACAGGAACTCTGGGGCCAACGTCCTGACTTTC. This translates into CSASRGDRNSGANVLTF.

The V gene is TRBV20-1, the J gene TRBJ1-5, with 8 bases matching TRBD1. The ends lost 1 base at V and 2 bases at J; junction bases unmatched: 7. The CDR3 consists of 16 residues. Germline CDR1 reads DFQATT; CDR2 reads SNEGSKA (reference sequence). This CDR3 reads CSARARPGQGNQPQHF. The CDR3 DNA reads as TGCAGTGCTAGAGCTAGACCGGGACAGGGCAATCAGCCCCAGCATTTT.

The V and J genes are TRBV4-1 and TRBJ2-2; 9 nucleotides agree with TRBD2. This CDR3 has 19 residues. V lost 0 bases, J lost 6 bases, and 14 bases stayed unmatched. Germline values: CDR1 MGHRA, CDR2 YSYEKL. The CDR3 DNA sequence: TGCGCCAGCAGCCAAGATCCGAAACGGGGCGGGAGGGGTCCCGGGGAGCTGTTTTTT. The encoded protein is CASSQDPKRGGRGPGELFF.

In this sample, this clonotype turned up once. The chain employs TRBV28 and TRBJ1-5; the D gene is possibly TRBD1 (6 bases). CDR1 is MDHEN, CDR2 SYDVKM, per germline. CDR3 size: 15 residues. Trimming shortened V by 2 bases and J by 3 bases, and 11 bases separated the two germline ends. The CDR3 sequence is CASSLAGHSNQPQHF. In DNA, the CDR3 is TGTGCCAGCAGTTTAGCGGGACACTCCAATCAGCCCCAGCATTTT.

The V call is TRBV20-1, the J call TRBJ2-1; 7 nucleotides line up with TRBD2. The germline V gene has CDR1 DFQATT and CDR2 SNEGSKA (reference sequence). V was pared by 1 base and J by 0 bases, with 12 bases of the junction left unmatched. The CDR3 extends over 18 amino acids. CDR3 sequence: CSARARLAADFSYNEQFF. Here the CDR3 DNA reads TGCAGTGCTAGAGCGCGGCTAGCGGCCGATTTCTCCTACAATGAGCAGTTCTTC.

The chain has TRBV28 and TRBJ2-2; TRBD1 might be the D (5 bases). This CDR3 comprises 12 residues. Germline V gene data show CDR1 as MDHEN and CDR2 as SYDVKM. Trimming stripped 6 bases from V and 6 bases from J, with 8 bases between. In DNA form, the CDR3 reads TGTGCCAGCAGCAGGGAAGCCGGGGAGCTGTTTTTT. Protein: CASSREAGELFF.

CDR3 amino acids: CSVKGFTEAFF. The CDR3 nucleotides are TGCAGCGTAAAGGGGTTCACTGAAGCTTTCTTT. The chain couples TRBV29-1 to TRBJ1-1; a possible D gene is TRBD1 (5 bases). This CDR3 comprises 11 residues. Trimming took off 6 bases at V and 4 bases at J, with 9 bases between the two ends. CDR1 is SQVTM and CDR2 is ANQGSEA in the germline V gene.

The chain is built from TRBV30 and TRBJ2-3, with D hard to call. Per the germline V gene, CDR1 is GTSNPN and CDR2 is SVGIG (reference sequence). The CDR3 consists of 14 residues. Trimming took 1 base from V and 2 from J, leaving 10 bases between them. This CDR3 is CAWSDTQITDTQYF. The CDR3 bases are TGTGCCTGGAGTGACACACAAATCACAGATACGCAGTATTTT.

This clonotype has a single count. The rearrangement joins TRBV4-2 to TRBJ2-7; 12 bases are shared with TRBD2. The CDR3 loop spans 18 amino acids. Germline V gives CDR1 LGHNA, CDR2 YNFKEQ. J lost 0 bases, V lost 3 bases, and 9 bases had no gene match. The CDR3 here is CASSQALAGGRSSYEQYF. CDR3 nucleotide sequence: TGTGCCAGCAGCCAGGCGCTAGCGGGAGGGAGGAGCTCCTACGAGCAGTACTTC.

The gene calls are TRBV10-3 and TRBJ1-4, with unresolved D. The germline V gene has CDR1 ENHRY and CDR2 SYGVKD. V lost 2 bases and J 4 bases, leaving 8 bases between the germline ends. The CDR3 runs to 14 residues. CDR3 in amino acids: CAISETAYNEKLFF. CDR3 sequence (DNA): TGTGCCATCAGTGAGACAGCGTATAATGAAAAACTGTTTTTT.

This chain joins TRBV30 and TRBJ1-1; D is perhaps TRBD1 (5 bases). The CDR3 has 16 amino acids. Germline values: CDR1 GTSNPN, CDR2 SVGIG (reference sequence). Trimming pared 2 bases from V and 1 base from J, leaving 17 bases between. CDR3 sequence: CAWSYRGDVKNTEAFF. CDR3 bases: TGTGCCTGGAGTTACCGGGGGGATGTAAAGAACACTGAAGCTTTCTTT.

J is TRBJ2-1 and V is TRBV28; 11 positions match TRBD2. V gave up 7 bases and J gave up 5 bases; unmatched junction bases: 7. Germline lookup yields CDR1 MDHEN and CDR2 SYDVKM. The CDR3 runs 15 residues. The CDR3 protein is CASNARLAGNNEQFF. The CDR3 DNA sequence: TGTGCCAGCAACGCCCGACTAGCGGGAAACAATGAGCAGTTCTTC.

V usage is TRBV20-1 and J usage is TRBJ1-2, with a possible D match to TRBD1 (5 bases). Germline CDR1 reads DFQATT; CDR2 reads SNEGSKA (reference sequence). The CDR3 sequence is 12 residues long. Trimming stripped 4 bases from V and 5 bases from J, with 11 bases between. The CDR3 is CSAIRRQYGYTF. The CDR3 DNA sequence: TGCAGTGCTATCAGACGACAGTATGGCTACACCTTC.

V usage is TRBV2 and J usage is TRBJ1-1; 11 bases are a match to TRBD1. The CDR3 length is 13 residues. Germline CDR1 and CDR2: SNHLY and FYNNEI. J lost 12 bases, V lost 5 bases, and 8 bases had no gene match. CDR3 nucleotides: TGTGCCAGCAGTTGGACAGGGGGCGCAGGGTCTTTCTTT. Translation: CASSWTGGAGSFF.

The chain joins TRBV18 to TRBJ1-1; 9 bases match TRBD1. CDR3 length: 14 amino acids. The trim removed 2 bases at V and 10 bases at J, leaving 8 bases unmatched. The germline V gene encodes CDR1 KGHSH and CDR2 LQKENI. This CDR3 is CASSPTDGQGRAFF. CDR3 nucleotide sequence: TGTGCCAGCTCACCAACGGACGGACAGGGGCGAGCTTTCTTT.

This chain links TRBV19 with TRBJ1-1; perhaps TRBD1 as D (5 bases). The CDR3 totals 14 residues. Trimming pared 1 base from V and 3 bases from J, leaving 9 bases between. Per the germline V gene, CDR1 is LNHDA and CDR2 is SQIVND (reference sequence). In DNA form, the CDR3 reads TGTGCCAGTAGTATAGCAGGGAGGGACACTGAAGCTTTCTTT. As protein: CASSIAGRDTEAFF.

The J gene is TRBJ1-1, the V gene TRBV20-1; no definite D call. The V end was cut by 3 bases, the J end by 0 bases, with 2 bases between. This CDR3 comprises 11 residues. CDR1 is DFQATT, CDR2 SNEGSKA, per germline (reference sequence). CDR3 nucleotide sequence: TGCAGTGCTAGGGTGAACACTGAAGCTTTCTTT. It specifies CSARVNTEAFF.

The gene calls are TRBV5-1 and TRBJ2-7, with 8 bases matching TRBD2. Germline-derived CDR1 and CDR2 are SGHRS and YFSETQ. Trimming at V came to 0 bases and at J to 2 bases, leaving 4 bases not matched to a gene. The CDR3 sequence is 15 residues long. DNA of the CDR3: TGCGCCAGCAGCTTGGAAGCGGGAGCGCCCTACGAGCAGTACTTC. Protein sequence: CASSLEAGAPYEQYF. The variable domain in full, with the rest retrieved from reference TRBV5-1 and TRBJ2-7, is KAGVTQTPRYLIKTRGQQVTLSCSPISGHRSVSWYQQTPGQGLQFLFEYFSETQRNKGNFPGRFSGRQFSNSRSEMNVSTLELGDSALYLCASSLEAGAPYEQYFGPGTRLTVT.

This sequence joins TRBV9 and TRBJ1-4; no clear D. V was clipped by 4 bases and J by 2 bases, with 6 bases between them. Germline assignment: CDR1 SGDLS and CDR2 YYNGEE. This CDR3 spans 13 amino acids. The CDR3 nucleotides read TGTGCCAGCAGCCCGACGACTAATGAAAAACTGTTTTTT. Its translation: CASSPTTNEKLFF.

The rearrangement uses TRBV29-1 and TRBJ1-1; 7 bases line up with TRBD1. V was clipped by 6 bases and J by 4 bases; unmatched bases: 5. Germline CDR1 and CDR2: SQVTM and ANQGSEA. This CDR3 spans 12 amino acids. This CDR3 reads CSVQGGSTEAFF. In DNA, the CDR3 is TGCAGCGTCCAGGGGGGGAGCACTGAAGCTTTCTTT.

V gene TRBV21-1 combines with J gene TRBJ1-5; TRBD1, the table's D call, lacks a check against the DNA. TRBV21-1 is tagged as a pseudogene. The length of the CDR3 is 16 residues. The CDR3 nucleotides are TGTGCCAGCAGCCCCCGGACAGCTATGGGCAATCAGCCCCAGCATTTT. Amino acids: CASSPRTAMGNQPQHF.